These 2 T cell receptor beta chains came from one sample sequenced in a study of CD8 T cells in Susac syndrome. Reverse transcription of roughly 0.5 to 1 ug RNA used random hexamers. TCRdb itself ran the immunoSEQ multiplex PCR reads through MiXCR, one entry per CDR3 protein. Of hundreds of thousands of distinct CDR3 sequences listed, about 94% are singletons. Sequences were obtained from CD4+ T cells from PBMCs. These receptors came from a human donor with Susac syndrome.

The rearrangement uses TRBV20-1 and TRBJ1-1; unclear D gene. Trimming took off 2 bases at V and 14 bases at J, with 12 bases between the two ends. The CDR3 length is 10 residues. CDR1 and CDR2 (germline): DFQATT, SNEGSKA (reference sequence). The chain's CDR3 is CSARNPPTFF. CDR3 nucleotide sequence: TGCAGTGCTAGAAATCCCCCTACATTCTTT.

In the case of this clonotype: The junction departs from germline at one end; a sequencing error may be responsible. V is TRBV27 and J is TRBJ1-1, with D tentatively TRBD1 (6 bases). Germline V CDR1 and CDR2: MNHEY, SMNVEV (reference sequence). The CDR3 length is 16 residues. CDR3 residues: CASSLSHRDMNTEAFF. The CDR3 DNA is TGTGCCAGCAGCTTATCACACAGGGATATGAACACTGAAGCTTTCTTT.